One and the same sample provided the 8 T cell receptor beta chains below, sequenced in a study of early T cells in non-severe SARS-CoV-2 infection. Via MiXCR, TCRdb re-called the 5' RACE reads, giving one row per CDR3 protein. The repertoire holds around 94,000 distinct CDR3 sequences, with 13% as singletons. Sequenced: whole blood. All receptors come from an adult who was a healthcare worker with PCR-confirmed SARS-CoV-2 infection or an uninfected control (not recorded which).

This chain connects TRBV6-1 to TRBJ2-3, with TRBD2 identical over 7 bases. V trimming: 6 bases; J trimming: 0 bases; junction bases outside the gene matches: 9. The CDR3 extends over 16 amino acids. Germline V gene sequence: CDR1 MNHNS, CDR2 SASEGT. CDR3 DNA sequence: TGTGCCAGCAGGCACAATCTAGCGGCTAGCACAGATACGCAGTATTTT. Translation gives CASRHNLAASTDTQYF.

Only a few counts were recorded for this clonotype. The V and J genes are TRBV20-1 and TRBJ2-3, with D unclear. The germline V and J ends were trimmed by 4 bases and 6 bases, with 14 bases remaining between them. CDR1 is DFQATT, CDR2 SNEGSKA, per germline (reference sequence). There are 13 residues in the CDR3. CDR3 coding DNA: TGCAGTGCTAATCACGAAATTTACGATACGCAGTATTTT. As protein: CSANHEIYDTQYF.

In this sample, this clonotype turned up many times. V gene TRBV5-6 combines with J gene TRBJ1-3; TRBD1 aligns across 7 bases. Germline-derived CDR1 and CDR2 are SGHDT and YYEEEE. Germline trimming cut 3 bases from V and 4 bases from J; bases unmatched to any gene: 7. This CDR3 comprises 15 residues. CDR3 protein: CASSSQKTGGNTIYF. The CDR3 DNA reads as TGTGCCAGCAGCTCCCAAAAGACAGGGGGAAACACCATATATTTT. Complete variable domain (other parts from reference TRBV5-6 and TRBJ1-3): DAGVTQSPTHLIKTRGQQVTLRCSPKSGHDTVSWYQQALGQGPQFIFQYYEEEERQRGNFPDRFSGHQFPNYSSELNVNALLLGDSALYLCASSSQKTGGNTIYFGEGSWLTVV.

For the CDR3, the DNA is TGTGCCAGCAGGGACACTTCCTACGAGCAGTACTTC. Protein sequence: CASRDTSYEQYF. The chain recombines TRBV28 with TRBJ2-7, with D maybe TRBD1 (5 bases). Trimming pared 6 bases from V and 1 base from J, leaving 7 bases between. CDR1 is MDHEN, CDR2 SYDVKM, per germline. The CDR3 covers 12 residues.

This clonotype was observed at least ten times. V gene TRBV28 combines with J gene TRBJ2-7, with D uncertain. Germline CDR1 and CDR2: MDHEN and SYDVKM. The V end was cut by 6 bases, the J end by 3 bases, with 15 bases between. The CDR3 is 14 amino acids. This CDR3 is CASSLSGSVYEQYF. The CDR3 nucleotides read TGTGCCAGCAGCTTGTCGGGCTCGGTCTACGAGCAGTACTTC.

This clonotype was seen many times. CDR3 in amino acids: CASSLILRGGYSYNEQFF. The CDR3, as DNA: TGTGCCAGCAGCTTAATTCTGAGGGGCGGCTACTCCTACAATGAGCAGTTCTTC. The chain has TRBV7-2 and TRBJ2-1; D possibly uses TRBD1 or TRBD2 (5 bases each). The V end was cut by 2 bases, the J end by 0 bases, with 17 bases between. Germline CDR1 and CDR2: SGHTA and FQGNSA. This CDR3 contains 18 residues.

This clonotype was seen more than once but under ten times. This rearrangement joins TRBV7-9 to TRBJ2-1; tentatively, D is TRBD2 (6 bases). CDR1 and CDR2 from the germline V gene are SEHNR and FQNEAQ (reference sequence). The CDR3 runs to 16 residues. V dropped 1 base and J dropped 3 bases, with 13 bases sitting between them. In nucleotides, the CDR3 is TGTGCCAGCAGCTTAGACGGGACTCCCCACTACAATGAGCAGTTCTTC. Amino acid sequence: CASSLDGTPHYNEQFF.

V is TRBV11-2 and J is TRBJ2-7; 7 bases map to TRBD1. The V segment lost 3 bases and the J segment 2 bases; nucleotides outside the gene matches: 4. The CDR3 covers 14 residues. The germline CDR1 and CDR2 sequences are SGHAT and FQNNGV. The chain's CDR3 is CASSFWDSPYEQYF. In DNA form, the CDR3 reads TGTGCCAGCAGCTTTTGGGACAGTCCCTACGAGCAGTACTTC.